This T cell receptor (beta chain) is from a study of blood T cell repertoires in COVID-19. Whole-study context: Sites across the United States, Italy and Spain contributed samples from acute and convalescent COVID-19. PBMCs, B-cell-depleted T cells, or T cells provided the cDNA or gDNA that made up the material.

The CDR3 covers 14 residues. The ends were cut back, 2 bases at V and 1 base at J, with 9 bases in the middle. The V gene's germline CDR1 is SGHRS and CDR2 YFSETQ. Per the study methods: Estimation of nucleated cell counts was performed using reference gene primer amplification. The method was immunoSEQ multiplex PCR; TCRdb's version includes in-frame clones alone and lacks a portion of them. D and trimming were read from the DNA, whereas the V and J calls and clone size are those reported in that table. Of fewer than 110,000 clones listed, approximately 90% are singletons. The sequenced material came from peripheral blood. The TCR originated in a middle-aged man with active or convalescent COVID-19. The chain uses TRBV5-1 and TRBJ1-1; the D is unclear. The CDR3, as DNA: TGCGCCAGCAGCTTAACGGCAGGGAACACTGAAGCTTTCTTT. Protein product: CASSLTAGNTEAFF.